This T cell receptor beta chain was identified during a study of blood T cells in healthy people across ages (dated by TCRdb to the mid-2010s). Study-wide context: In model experiments, template switching captured roughly one uniquely barcoded TCR beta cDNA molecule for every two T cells. To avoid experimental bias, donors of different ages were spread randomly across the sequencing lanes. Four age groups were formed from the donors: young (average approximately 15 years), middle-aged (around 41), aged (over 55) and long-lived (82). For two donors (one aged 18 to 30 and one aged 80 or older), the study analyzed two additional independent replicas of 1 million unique cDNA reads from the same blood draw. Using deep sequencing normalized with unique cDNA molecular identifiers, the study measured how TCR beta repertoire diversity changes with age.

Details on this clonotype: This clone's antigen is unknown. Within one base of it there is no much larger clone, and no base qualities were kept.

The full study reports these points: Donor CMV infection status was unknown, potentially confounding age-related changes in expanded clonotypes. Estimates of total diversity from one million sequenced T cells were regarded as lower bounds and underestimates. A strong correlation was found between observed TCR beta diversity and the percentage of naive T cells measured by flow cytometry. Compared with the aged group, more naive CD4+ T cells, fewer expanded clones and increased TCR diversity were shown by the long-lived group, suggesting age selection. Conclusive comparison of naive and antigen-experienced compartments was prevented by the profiling of bulk unsorted PBMCs. As age increased, observed TCR beta diversity per million T cells dropped in a roughly linear way, and a significant reduction was already evident by age 40.

From the cysteine through the phenylalanine, the CDR3 covers 13 amino acids. Only the CDR3 portion is preserved as DNA: 39 bases, with reading frame beginning at the first base. CDR1 SQVTM and CDR2 ANQGSEA were looked up in the germline V gene. The trim is 6 bases for V and 3 bases for J, with a gap of 12 bases between the germline ends. Libraries were built with 5' RACE. The data were produced on an Illumina HiSeq 2500. A second PCR of roughly 7 to 12 cycles was run with a J-beta primer mix and a sample-barcoded 5' primer. A unique molecular identifier was introduced onto each TCR beta cDNA molecule by a template-switch 5' adaptor carrying 12 random nucleotides. Each sample yielded at least 2.5 million CDR3-containing paired-end reads. First-strand cDNA synthesis was performed from all RNA using the Mint cDNA synthesis kit, with priming by a TRBC-specific oligonucleotide. After uracil-DNA glycosylase treatment, a first 18-cycle PCR used universal primers M1SS and BC2_uni_R on all cDNA. In the authors' own workflow: Each sample was normalized by randomly selecting 1 million high-quality reads, each carrying a distinct molecular identifier. Reads sharing molecular identifiers were discarded rather than binned into consensus sequences. MiTCR, run with a Q25 quality threshold and the strictest error-elimination algorithm, handled CDR3 identification, clonotype clustering and error correction. A nonparametric unseen species model using Euler transformation provided a lower-bound estimate of total TCR beta diversity. Starting from the raw public reads, TCRdb applied fastp trimming at Q25, assembled clones with MiXCR and retained in-frame beta chains. When rows share a CDR3 protein, they turn into one entry using the most common DNA and genes. None of the V and J calls come from the authors' own analysis; TCRdb made them. In all, the sample holds about 770,000 distinct CDR3 sequences, and approximately 44% of those were seen once. Approximately 20% of the sample is held by the ten biggest clonotypes.

Systemically healthy Caucasian individuals from Russia, some 38 in total and aged about 6 to 100 years, were included as donors. Each donor gave ten milliliters of peripheral blood, collected into EDTA-treated Vacutainer tubes. PBMCs were isolated by Ficoll-Paque density-gradient centrifugation, with at least 7 million obtained per sample. Total RNA, at least 6 micrograms per sample, was extracted from PBMCs with Trizol reagent. The percentages of naive CD45RAhigh/CD27high T cells were determined by flow cytometry on a PBMC aliquot from every donor. The sequence was obtained from a man in his 60s in good health. The sequenced sample was blood. Recombination joined TRBV29-1 with TRBJ1-5, with no confidently assigned D gene. The CDR3 region: CSVEDGPNQPQHF. The DNA sequence is given as TGCAGCGTAGAGGACGGACCCAATCAGCCCCAGCATTTT.